The 27 T cell receptor beta chains below come from one sample, sequenced in a study of control samples from healthy donors and cancer patients. Produced via immunoSEQ multiplex PCR; TCRdb's table is partial and in-frame only. The data contain about 230,000 clones, about four fifths of them seen just once; the ten biggest clones take up 10% to 15%. Sample: PBMCs. The origin of the receptors is an older woman with lung cancer.

This chain uses TRBV2 with TRBJ2-3; no firm D call. In germline, CDR1 is SNHLY, CDR2 FYNNEI. This CDR3 is 14 amino acids long. V was shortened by 4 bases and J by 3 bases, with 11 bases between the two germline ends. Here the CDR3 DNA reads TGTGCCAGCAGTGGAGCTTATTCTACAGATACGCAGTATTTT. Amino acid sequence: CASSGAYSTDTQYF. Full variable domain (remainder filled in from reference TRBV2 and TRBJ2-3): EPEVTQTPSHQVTQMGQEVILRCVPISNHLYFYWYRQILGQKVEFLVSFYNNEISEKSEIFDDQFSVERPDGSNFTLKIRSTKLEDSAMYFCASSGAYSTDTQYFGPGTRLTVL.

The chain links TRBV25-1 to TRBJ2-3, with 7 bases fitting TRBD2. This CDR3 spans 18 amino acids. Trimming removed 5 bases from V and 0 bases from J; junction bases left unmatched: 14. CDR1 MGHDK and CDR2 SYGVNS come from the germline V gene. The CDR3 region is CASSPGLLGPGSTDTQYF. The CDR3 DNA sequence: TGTGCCAGCAGTCCGGGACTACTTGGTCCAGGAAGCACAGATACGCAGTATTTT.

The chain carries TRBV5-6 and TRBJ2-7, with D perhaps TRBD1 or TRBD2 (5 bases each). This CDR3 has 15 amino acids. The V gene lost 1 base and the J gene lost 2 bases, with 13 bases spanning the gap. Germline V gives CDR1 SGHDT, CDR2 YYEEEE. The CDR3 nucleotides are TGTGCCAGCAGCTTGAGAGGGGCACCAGCCTACGAGCAGTACTTC. As protein: CASSLRGAPAYEQYF.

This sequence joins TRBV11-2 and TRBJ2-3, with D possibly being TRBD2 (6 bases). Germline CDR1 SGHAT, CDR2 FQNNGV. The ends were cut back, 3 bases at V and 1 base at J, with 8 bases in the middle. The CDR3 is 14 residues long. CDR3 region: CASSLPSGTDTQYF. In nucleotides, the CDR3 is TGTGCCAGCAGCTTGCCTAGCGGCACAGATACGCAGTATTTT.

In this sample, this clone turned up a few times. J is TRBJ2-2 and V is TRBV2; the D is unclear. This CDR3 is built from 11 residues. Germline values: CDR1 SNHLY, CDR2 FYNNEI. Trimming stripped 5 bases from V and 6 bases from J, with 4 bases between. The CDR3 protein is CASSNSGELFF. CDR3 bases: TGTGCCAGCAGTAATTCCGGGGAGCTGTTTTTT.

The gene calls are TRBV6-5 and TRBJ1-5; unclear D gene. The V end lost 7 bases, the J end lost 10 bases, and 20 bases lay between the germline ends. CDR1 and CDR2 from the germline V gene are MNHEY and SVGAGI. CDR3 length equals 14 residues. CDR3 residues: CASIGDLRIEPQHF. The CDR3 DNA is TGTGCCAGCATTGGAGACCTCCGAATCGAACCCCAGCATTTT.

The rearrangement links TRBV19 to TRBJ1-4; 10 bases align to TRBD1. The CDR3 covers 14 residues. V trimming: 5 bases; J trimming: 8 bases; junction bases outside the gene matches: 5. CDR1 is LNHDA and CDR2 is SQIVND in the germline V gene (reference sequence). CDR3 nucleotide sequence: TGTGCCAGTAGTTCGGGACAGGGGCGAGAAAAACTGTTTTTT. It translates to CASSSGQGREKLFF.

This clone occurred a few times. The chain uses TRBV7-3 and TRBJ1-2; D not resolved. This CDR3 region has 12 residues. Trimming removed 2 bases at V and 2 bases at J, with 3 bases between. Germline V gene lookup returns CDR1 SGHTA and CDR2 FQGTGA. The CDR3 DNA reads TGTGCCAGCAGCTTAGACAACTATGGCTACACCTTC. This sequence encodes CASSLDNYGYTF.

This clone was seen only a few times. The V call is TRBV12-3 or TRBV12-4, the J call TRBJ2-1; no reliable D call. The CDR3 runs 10 residues. The V end lost 3 bases, the J end lost 8 bases, and 2 bases lay between the germline ends. The CDR3 loop is CASSLDEQFF. CDR3 bases: TGTGCCAGCAGTTTGGATGAGCAGTTCTTC.

The chain joins TRBV7-7 to TRBJ1-3, with D possibly matching TRBD1 (6 bases). V dropped 1 base and J dropped 7 bases, with 11 bases sitting between them. CDR1 and CDR2 from the germline V gene are SSHAT and FNYEAQ (reference sequence). This CDR3 spans 14 amino acids. The CDR3 DNA sequence: TGTGCCAGCAGCTTAGGGCAGGGGTCGAACACCATATATTTT. Protein product: CASSLGQGSNTIYF.

V usage is TRBV5-1 and J usage is TRBJ1-6, with D perhaps TRBD1 (6 bases). V was cut by 4 bases and J by 7 bases, with 18 bases left in between. The length of the CDR3 is 16 residues. The germline gives CDR1 SGHRS, CDR2 YFSETQ. DNA for the CDR3: TGCGCCAGCAGCGTGGGGGCGACAGGAGAAAATTCACCCCTCCACTTT. This encodes CASSVGATGENSPLHF.

The V and J genes are TRBV24-1 and TRBJ2-3; possible D gene TRBD1, 5 bases. The V end was cut by 4 bases, the J end by 0 bases, with 10 bases between. This CDR3 has 15 amino acids. Germline CDR1 KGHDR, CDR2 SFDVKD. Here the CDR3 reads CATSEGRLSTDTQYF. The DNA of the CDR3 is TGTGCCACCAGTGAGGGGCGTTTGAGCACAGATACGCAGTATTTT.

This CDR3 reads CASGSSGTDTQYF. The CDR3 DNA reads TGTGCTAGTGGTTCCTCCGGCACAGATACGCAGTATTTT. The chain links TRBV12-5 to TRBJ2-3; no firm D call. Per the germline V gene, CDR1 is LGHNT and CDR2 is FRNRAP. Trimming left V 4 bases short and J 1 base short, with 6 bases between. CDR3 size: 13 residues.

The chain employs TRBV6-2 or TRBV6-3 and TRBJ1-5; unclear D gene. Germline CDR1 reads MNHEY; CDR2 reads SVGEGT. V was clipped by 1 base and J by 4 bases, with 8 bases between them. This CDR3 is 14 amino acids long. The CDR3 DNA sequence: TGTGCCAGCAGTTACTTAGGTGGGAATCAGCCCCAGCATTTT. Protein: CASSYLGGNQPQHF.

The V call is TRBV27, the J call TRBJ2-7; D tentatively reads TRBD1 or TRBD2 (5 bases each). Germline CDR1 and CDR2: MNHEY and SMNVEV (reference sequence). This CDR3 contains 15 residues. Trimming removed 5 bases at V and 4 bases at J, with 18 bases between. The CDR3 coding sequence is TGTGCCAGCAGTCCGGGACCGGGCTTCGGGTACGAGCAGTACTTC. Amino acids: CASSPGPGFGYEQYF.

The chain couples TRBV5-1 to TRBJ1-4, with no clear D. The CDR3 contains 15 residues. The germline gives CDR1 SGHRS, CDR2 YFSETQ. V was clipped by 1 base and J by 4 bases, with 11 bases between them. As DNA, the CDR3 is TGCGCCAGCAGCTTGATGGCACAGAATAATGAAAAACTGTTTTTT. It encodes CASSLMAQNNEKLFF.

Details on this clone: Other DNA sequences in the sample encode the same CDR3. The gene calls are TRBV18 and TRBJ1-1; D is possibly TRBD1 (6 bases). Germline-derived CDR1 and CDR2 are KGHSH and LQKENI. The V gene lost 3 bases and the J gene lost 5 bases, with 7 bases spanning the gap. The CDR3 loop spans 12 amino acids. CDR3 nucleotide sequence: TGTGCCAGCTCACCCCAGGGGACTGAAGCTTTCTTT. This codes for CASSPQGTEAFF.

The chain employs TRBV7-6 and TRBJ1-2; TRBD1 matches at 10 bases. The CDR3 runs 16 residues. Per the germline V gene, CDR1 is SGHVS and CDR2 is FNYEAQ. The V and J ends lost 1 base and 4 bases, in that order; junction bases with no gene match: 6. The CDR3 sequence is CASSLGQGAQGYGYTF. CDR3 DNA sequence: TGTGCCAGCAGCTTAGGACAGGGGGCGCAGGGCTATGGCTACACCTTC.

The chain is built from TRBV29-1 and TRBJ2-2; no clear D gene. This CDR3 is 14 amino acids long. Trimming shortened V by 1 base and J by 2 bases, and 8 bases separated the two germline ends. Germline V gene sequence: CDR1 SQVTM, CDR2 ANQGSEA. CDR3 DNA sequence: TGCAGCGTTGAAGCGGCCCGTAACACCGGGGAGCTGTTTTTT. Protein product: CSVEAARNTGELFF.

This clone came up a few times. The CDR3 DNA sequence: TGTGCCAGCAGCCCTTTCGGGGGACTGAACACTGAAGCTTTCTTT. This translates into CASSPFGGLNTEAFF. The chain recombines TRBV3-1 (or the pseudogene TRBV3-2) with TRBJ1-1, with D possibly being TRBD1 (5 bases). V was clipped by 4 bases and J by 0 bases, with 12 bases between them. The CDR3 is made up of 15 amino acids. The germline CDR1 and CDR2 sequences are LGHDT and YNNKEL (reference sequence).

V gene TRBV7-9 combines with J gene TRBJ2-1, with 7 bases identical to TRBD2. This CDR3 is built from 14 residues. Germline CDR1 reads SEHNR; CDR2 reads FQNEAQ (reference sequence). V shed 5 bases and J 8 bases; nucleotides not matched to a gene: 9. CDR3 in DNA: TGTGCCAGCAGCGCCCGACCGGGGAGGGATGAGCAGTTCTTC. Translated, it gives CASSARPGRDEQFF.

V is TRBV5-1 and J is TRBJ1-4, with TRBD1 identical over 8 bases. After removal of 3 bases from V and 8 bases from J, the junction contained 9 bases not matched to a gene. This CDR3 contains 15 residues. Germline values: CDR1 SGHRS, CDR2 YFSETQ. This chain's CDR3 is CASSSAGGAEEKLFF. For the CDR3, the DNA is TGCGCCAGCAGCTCCGCAGGGGGCGCTGAGGAAAAACTGTTTTTT. The variable domain in full, with the rest retrieved from reference TRBV5-1 and TRBJ1-4, is KAGVTQTPRYLIKTRGQQVTLSCSPISGHRSVSWYQQTPGQGLQFLFEYFSETQRNKGNFPGRFSGRQFSNSRSEMNVSTLELGDSALYLCASSSAGGAEEKLFFGSGTQLSVL.

The chain couples TRBV5-8 to TRBJ1-3, with TRBD1 as a possible D gene (6 bases). The V gene lost 4 bases and the J gene lost 0 bases, with 11 bases spanning the gap. The CDR3 loop spans 15 amino acids. The germline gives CDR1 SGHTS, CDR2 YDEGEE. The CDR3: CASSRDIGSGNTIYF. The CDR3, as DNA: TGTGCCAGCAGCCGGGACATCGGCTCTGGAAACACCATATATTTT.

The rearrangement joins TRBV5-6 to TRBJ1-6; tentatively, D is TRBD1 (6 bases). This CDR3 has 16 residues. V lost 5 bases and J lost 5, with 17 bases in between. CDR1 and CDR2 from the germline V gene are SGHDT and YYEEEE. The CDR3 loop reads CASSWGGPNDNSPLHF. The CDR3 region has the DNA TGTGCCAGCAGTTGGGGGGGCCCAAACGATAATTCACCCCTCCACTTT.

For the CDR3, the DNA is TGTGCCAGTAGTATCTTTCGGGGTGAAAAACTGTTTTTT. The encoded protein is CASSIFRGEKLFF. This rearrangement joins TRBV19 to TRBJ1-4; no clear D. Trimming cost V 3 bases and J 7 bases, with 9 bases left between them. Germline V gives CDR1 LNHDA, CDR2 SQIVND (reference sequence). This CDR3 is 13 amino acids long.

The chain combines TRBV5-4 with TRBJ2-1; 7 nucleotides line up with TRBD2. CDR3 size: 16 residues. Trimming cost V 0 bases and J 4 bases; bases outside gene matches: 7. CDR1 is SGHNT and CDR2 is YYREEE in the germline V gene (reference sequence). CDR3 residues: CASSLESGGAYNEQFF. CDR3 nucleotides: TGTGCCAGCAGCTTGGAATCGGGGGGAGCGTACAATGAGCAGTTCTTC.

This clone has a handful of counts. The rearrangement joins TRBV10-2 to TRBJ1-2; TRBD1 aligns across 9 bases. J was trimmed by 7 bases and V by 9 bases; bases with no gene match: 9. Germline-derived CDR1 and CDR2 are WSHSY and SAAADI. The CDR3 runs to 13 residues. The CDR3 loop reads CASVQGAVSGYTF. CDR3 DNA sequence: TGCGCCAGTGTACAGGGGGCGGTCTCTGGCTACACCTTC.